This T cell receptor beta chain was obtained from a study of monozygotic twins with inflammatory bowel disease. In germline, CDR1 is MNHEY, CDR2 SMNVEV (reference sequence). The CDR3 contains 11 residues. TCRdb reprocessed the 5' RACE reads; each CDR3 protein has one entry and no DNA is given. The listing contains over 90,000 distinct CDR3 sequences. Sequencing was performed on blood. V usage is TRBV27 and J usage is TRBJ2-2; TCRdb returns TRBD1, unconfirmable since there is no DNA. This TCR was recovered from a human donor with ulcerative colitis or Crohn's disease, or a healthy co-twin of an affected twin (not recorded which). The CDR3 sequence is CASRTTGELFF.